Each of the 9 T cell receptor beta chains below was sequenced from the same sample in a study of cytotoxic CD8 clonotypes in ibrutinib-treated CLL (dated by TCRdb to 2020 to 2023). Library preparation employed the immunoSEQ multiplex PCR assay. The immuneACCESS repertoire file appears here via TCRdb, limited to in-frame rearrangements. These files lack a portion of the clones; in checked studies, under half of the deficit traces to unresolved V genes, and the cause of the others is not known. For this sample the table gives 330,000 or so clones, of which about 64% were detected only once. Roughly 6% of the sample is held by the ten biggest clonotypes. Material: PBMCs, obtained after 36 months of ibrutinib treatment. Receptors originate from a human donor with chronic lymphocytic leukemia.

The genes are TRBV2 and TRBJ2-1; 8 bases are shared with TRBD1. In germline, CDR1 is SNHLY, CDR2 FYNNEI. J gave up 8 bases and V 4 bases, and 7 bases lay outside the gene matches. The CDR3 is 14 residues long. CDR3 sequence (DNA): TGTGCCAGCAGTGGGCCGGGACAGGTAGATGAGCAGTTCTTC. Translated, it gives CASSGPGQVDEQFF.

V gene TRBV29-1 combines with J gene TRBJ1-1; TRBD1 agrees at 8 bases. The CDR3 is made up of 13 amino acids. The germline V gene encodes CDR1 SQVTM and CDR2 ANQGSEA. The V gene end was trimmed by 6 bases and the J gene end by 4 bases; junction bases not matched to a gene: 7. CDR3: CSVSQGAGTEAFF. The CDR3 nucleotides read TGCAGCGTGAGCCAGGGGGCAGGCACTGAAGCTTTCTTT.

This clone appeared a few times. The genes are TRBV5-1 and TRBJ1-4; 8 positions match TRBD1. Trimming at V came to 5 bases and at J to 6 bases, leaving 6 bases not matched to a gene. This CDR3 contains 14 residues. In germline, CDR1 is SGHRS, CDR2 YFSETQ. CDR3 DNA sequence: TGCGCCAGCAGGAAGGGACAGGTGCATGAAAAACTGTTTTTT. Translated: CASRKGQVHEKLFF.

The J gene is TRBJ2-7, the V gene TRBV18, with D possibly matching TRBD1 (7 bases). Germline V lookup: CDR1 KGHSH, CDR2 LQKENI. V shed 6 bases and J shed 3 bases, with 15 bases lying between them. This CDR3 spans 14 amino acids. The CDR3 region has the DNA TGTGCCAGCTCGCACCGACAGGGAGGCTACGAGCAGTACTTC. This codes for CASSHRQGGYEQYF.

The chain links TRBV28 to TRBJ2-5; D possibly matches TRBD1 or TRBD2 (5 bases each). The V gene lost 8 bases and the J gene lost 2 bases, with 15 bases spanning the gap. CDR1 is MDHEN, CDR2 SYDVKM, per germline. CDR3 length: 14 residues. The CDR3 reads CASRIPGRQETQYF. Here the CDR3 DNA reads TGTGCCAGCCGGATACCGGGACGGCAAGAGACCCAGTACTTC.

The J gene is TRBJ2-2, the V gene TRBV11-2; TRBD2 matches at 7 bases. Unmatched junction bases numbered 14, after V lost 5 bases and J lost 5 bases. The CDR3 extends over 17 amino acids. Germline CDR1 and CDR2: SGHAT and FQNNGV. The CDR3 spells CASSPPGLLAGTGELFF. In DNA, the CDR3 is TGTGCCAGCAGCCCGCCGGGACTACTCGCGGGGACCGGGGAGCTGTTTTTT.

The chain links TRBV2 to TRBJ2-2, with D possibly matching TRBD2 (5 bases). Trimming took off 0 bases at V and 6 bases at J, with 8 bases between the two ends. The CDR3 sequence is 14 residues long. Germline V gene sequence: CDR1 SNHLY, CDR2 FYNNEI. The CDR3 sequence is CASSEAGRAGELFF. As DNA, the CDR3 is TGTGCCAGCAGTGAAGCAGGGAGAGCCGGGGAGCTGTTTTTT.

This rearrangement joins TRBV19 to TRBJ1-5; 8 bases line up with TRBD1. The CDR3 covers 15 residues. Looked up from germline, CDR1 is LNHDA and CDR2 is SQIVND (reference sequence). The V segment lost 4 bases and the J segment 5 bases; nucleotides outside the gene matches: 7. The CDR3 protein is CASSKTGTGHQPQHF. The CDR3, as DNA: TGTGCCAGTAGTAAAACCGGGACAGGACATCAGCCCCAGCATTTT.

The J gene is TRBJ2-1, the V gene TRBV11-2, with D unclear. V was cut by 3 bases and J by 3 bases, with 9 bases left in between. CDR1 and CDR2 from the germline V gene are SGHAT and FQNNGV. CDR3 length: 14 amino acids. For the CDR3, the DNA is TGTGCCAGCAGCTTTGGCACCAGCTACAATGAGCAGTTCTTC. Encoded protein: CASSFGTSYNEQFF.